This T cell receptor beta chain stems from a study of T cells in women clearing cervical HPV infection. Study background: Control women cleared a single incident HPV16 infection within 12 months. With HLA typing for only a few women, HLA confounding remains possible. Case blood was drawn when the lesion was first found; control blood after infection became undetectable.

Average input was around 1,100 ng genomic DNA for immunoSEQ TCR beta CDR3 amplification. This table comes from immunoSEQ multiplex PCR, and its TCRdb copy is limited to in-frame clones, with some not included. The sample has 25,000 to 35,000 clones. Unmatched junction bases numbered 5, after V lost 2 bases and J lost 6 bases. The CDR3 consists of 14 residues. Germline CDR1 is LNHDA and CDR2 is SQIVND (reference sequence). To note about this clone: The observed sequence ends 3 residues before the CDR3 terminus, with the missing tail filled in from the germline J gene.

The source material was blood buffy coat. This TCR derives from a woman between 18 and 69 years old with a cervical HPV16 infection that either progressed to CIN3+ or cleared (not recorded which). The chain carries TRBV19 and TRBJ1-1; the match to TRBD1 covers 8 bases. CDR3 bases read: TGTGCCAGTAGTATATCGACAGGGGCCCCTGAA. Protein product: CASSISTGAPE. The entire CDR3 protein reads CASSISTGAPEAFF. Complete variable domain (other parts from reference TRBV19 and TRBJ1-1): DGGITQSPKYLFRKEGQNVTLSCEQNLNHDAMYWYRQDPGQGLRLIYYSQIVNDFQKGDIAEGYSVSREKKESFPLTVTSAQKNPTAFYLCASSISTGAPEAFFGQGTRLTVV.